Listed here are 32 T cell receptor beta chains from one sample, sequenced in a study of Ad26.COV2.S vaccination and SARS-CoV-2 variants. Described treatment: some 19 received Ad26.COV2.S at low or high dose, single or two shots; 5 received placebo; per-sample allocation not given. Day 63 after the first injection of vaccine or placebo was the sampling time. Assay: immunoSEQ multiplex PCR; the TCRdb copy retains only in-frame clones and omits some. The repertoire holds approximately 340,000 clones, with more than 75% as singletons. Sequencing used peripheral blood, obtained in a trial of Ad26.COV2.S vaccine versus placebo. All receptors derive from a person between 18 and 59 years old who received the Ad26.COV2.S COVID-19 vaccine or a placebo.

This chain joins TRBV6-5 and TRBJ2-2; TRBD2 might be the D (5 bases). The CDR3 has 15 amino acids. Deletions cut 6 bases from V and 7 bases from J, with 18 bases between. CDR1 is MNHEY and CDR2 is SVGAGI in the germline V gene. The CDR3 loop reads CASSNRDLRSGELFF. The CDR3 DNA follows: TGTGCCAGCAGCAATCGGGATCTCCGAAGCGGGGAGCTGTTTTTT.

The V and J genes are TRBV9 and TRBJ2-5; D perhaps matches TRBD2 (6 bases). CDR1 is SGDLS and CDR2 is YYNGEE in the germline V gene. The V end was cut by 0 bases, the J end by 5 bases, with 11 bases between. The CDR3 totals 14 residues. CDR3 residues: CASSVDTRGETQYF. The CDR3 region has the DNA TGTGCCAGCAGCGTAGACACTCGGGGGGAGACCCAGTACTTC.

This chain links TRBV2 with TRBJ2-7, with 7 bases matching TRBD1. The ends lost 10 bases at V and 3 bases at J; junction bases unmatched: 9. Germline lookup yields CDR1 SNHLY and CDR2 FYNNEI. CDR3 length: 13 residues. The CDR3 region is CAILGTAIYEQYF. CDR3 in DNA: TGTGCCATCCTGGGGACAGCTATCTACGAGCAGTACTTC.

CDR3 nucleotide sequence: TGTGCCAGCAGTTACCTGAAAGGGACAGCATATAGCAATCAGCCCCAGCATTTT. Its protein is CASSYLKGTAYSNQPQHF. The chain combines TRBV6-2 or TRBV6-3 with TRBJ1-5, with 7 positions matching TRBD1. Germline V gene sequence: CDR1 MNHEY, CDR2 SVGEGT. J was trimmed by 0 bases and V by 2 bases; bases with no gene match: 10. The CDR3 is 18 amino acids.

The chain's CDR3 is CAISEGGGITYEQYF. CDR3 DNA sequence: TGTGCCATCAGTGAGGGGGGCGGGATCACCTACGAGCAGTACTTC. The chain uses TRBV10-3 and TRBJ2-7; the D call may be TRBD1 or TRBD2 (6 bases each). Per germline, CDR1 ENHRY and CDR2 SYGVKD. The CDR3 length is 15 residues. Trimming took off 2 bases at V and 2 bases at J, with 13 bases between the two ends.

The chain is built from TRBV6-2 or TRBV6-3 and TRBJ2-7, with 7 bases matching TRBD2. Per the germline V gene, CDR1 is MNHEY and CDR2 is SVGEGT. CDR3 length equals 14 residues. The V gene end was trimmed by 5 bases and the J gene end by 6 bases; junction bases not matched to a gene: 10. CDR3 sequence: CASSPAWGRGEQYF. The CDR3 DNA reads as TGTGCCAGCAGTCCCGCATGGGGGAGGGGCGAGCAGTACTTC.

CDR3 sequence (DNA): TGTGCCATCAGTGATGGGACCAAAGAGACCCAGTACTTC. It translates to CAISDGTKETQYF. This chain uses TRBV10-3 with TRBJ2-5; perhaps D is TRBD1 or TRBD2 (5 bases each). There are 13 residues in the CDR3. CDR1 is ENHRY, CDR2 SYGVKD, per germline. With 3 bases removed from V and 3 bases from J, the gap between germline ends came to 8 bases.

The chain combines TRBV3-1 (or the pseudogene TRBV3-2) with TRBJ2-3; D uncertain. This CDR3 is 14 amino acids long. Trimming cost V 1 base and J 4 bases, with 9 bases left between them. Germline values: CDR1 LGHDT, CDR2 YNNKEL (reference sequence). The CDR3 DNA reads TGTGCCAGCAGCCAAGTACTCGCCTCAGATACGCAGTATTTT. It specifies CASSQVLASDTQYF.

The chain recombines TRBV27 with TRBJ2-1; perhaps D is TRBD1 or TRBD2 (6 bases each). This CDR3 region has 15 residues. Between the trimmed V and J ends, which lost 8 bases and 9 bases, there was a span of 23 bases. The V gene's germline CDR1 is MNHEY and CDR2 SMNVEV (reference sequence). The chain's CDR3 is CASGVGGQLAGEQFF. CDR3 DNA: TGTGCCAGCGGAGTTGGGGGGCAGCTGGCGGGTGAGCAGTTCTTC.

The chain employs TRBV2 and TRBJ2-1; D remains unclear. Germline-derived CDR1 and CDR2 are SNHLY and FYNNEI. The CDR3 is 15 residues long. V lost 2 bases to trimming and J lost 3 bases, with 11 bases between them. The CDR3 bases are TGTGCCAGCAGTGAACCCACATACTACTACAATGAGCAGTTCTTC. Amino acid sequence: CASSEPTYYYNEQFF. The full variable domain, its missing parts supplied by reference TRBV2 and TRBJ2-1, is EPEVTQTPSHQVTQMGQEVILRCVPISNHLYFYWYRQILGQKVEFLVSFYNNEISEKSEIFDDQFSVERPDGSNFTLKIRSTKLEDSAMYFCASSEPTYYYNEQFFGPGTRLTVL.

The table lists this clone with a count of one. The rearrangement links TRBV6-2 or TRBV6-3 to TRBJ1-5, with no clear D. Germline-derived CDR1 and CDR2 are MNHEY and SVGEGT. Trimming took 2 bases from V and 1 from J, leaving 18 bases between them. This CDR3 has 18 residues. DNA for the CDR3: TGTGCCAGCAGTTACCAGGAAGGCCGGTCGGGCAGCAATCAGCCCCAGCATTTT. Its translation is CASSYQEGRSGSNQPQHF.

The chain uses TRBV24-1 and TRBJ2-3; 9 bases match TRBD2. Germline trimming cut 5 bases from V and 2 bases from J; bases unmatched to any gene: 13. Germline loops: CDR1 KGHDR, CDR2 SFDVKD. CDR3 size: 18 residues. CDR3 in DNA: TGTGCCACCAGTGCCCTAGAGTATCTAGCGGGGTACACAGATACGCAGTATTTT. This sequence encodes CATSALEYLAGYTDTQYF.

V gene TRBV28 combines with J gene TRBJ1-5; no reliable D call. The ends were cut back, 6 bases at V and 3 bases at J, with 15 bases in the middle. This CDR3 spans 15 amino acids. Germline V gene data show CDR1 as MDHEN and CDR2 as SYDVKM. The CDR3 loop is CASSPPGSTNQPQHF. CDR3 bases: TGTGCCAGCAGCCCACCAGGAAGTACCAATCAGCCCCAGCATTTT.

This clone was counted a few times. The chain employs TRBV19 and TRBJ2-5; TRBD2 agrees at 8 bases. CDR3 length equals 15 residues. The J segment lost 2 bases and the V segment lost 8 bases, leaving 10 bases of the junction unmatched. Germline CDR1 is LNHDA and CDR2 is SQIVND (reference sequence). CDR3 sequence reads: CASRSARGGQETQYF. The DNA for the CDR3 is TGTGCCAGTCGGAGCGCGCGCGGGGGGCAAGAGACCCAGTACTTC.

This clone has a single count. V is TRBV27 and J is TRBJ1-2, with 9 bases fitting TRBD1. Germline CDR1 MNHEY, CDR2 SMNVEV (reference sequence). V lost 6 bases, J lost 6 bases, and 11 bases stayed unmatched. This CDR3 has 15 amino acids. CDR3 in DNA: TGTGCCAGCAGATTAACAGGGGGCGTTCCTGATGGCTACACCTTC. This sequence encodes CASRLTGGVPDGYTF.

This chain connects TRBV7-6 to TRBJ2-2; 13 nucleotides match TRBD2. Germline values: CDR1 SGHVS, CDR2 FNYEAQ. V gave up 4 bases and J gave up 4 bases; unmatched junction bases: 3. The CDR3 is made up of 16 amino acids. The CDR3 sequence: CASSSLAGGPTGELFF. In nucleotides, the CDR3 is TGTGCCAGCAGCTCACTAGCGGGAGGGCCCACCGGGGAGCTGTTTTTT.

This chain uses TRBV18 with TRBJ1-6; no definite D call. Germline V CDR1 and CDR2: KGHSH, LQKENI. V lost 3 bases and J lost 4, with 7 bases in between. The CDR3 extends over 14 amino acids. The DNA of the CDR3 is TGTGCCAGCTCACCTGACCTTTATAATTCACCCCTCCACTTT. Its protein product is CASSPDLYNSPLHF.

The chain is built from TRBV7-9 and TRBJ1-1; D gene unclear. The CDR3 extends over 13 amino acids. Between the trimmed V and J ends, which lost 4 bases and 3 bases, there was a span of 9 bases. Germline V gene sequence: CDR1 SEHNR, CDR2 FQNEAQ (reference sequence). CDR3: CASSSTEYTEAFF. CDR3 DNA: TGTGCCAGCAGCTCCACGGAGTACACTGAAGCTTTCTTT.

J is TRBJ2-7 and V is TRBV6-5; 7 bases map to TRBD2. This CDR3 contains 14 residues. Trimming removed 7 bases from V and 4 bases from J; junction bases left unmatched: 10. In germline, CDR1 is MNHEY, CDR2 SVGAGI. The CDR3 sequence is CASTAGENRYEQYF. In DNA, the CDR3 is TGTGCCAGCACCGCGGGAGAGAATCGTTACGAGCAGTACTTC.

The chain is built from TRBV2 and TRBJ1-5; 7 nucleotides line up with TRBD1. The germline V gene encodes CDR1 SNHLY and CDR2 FYNNEI. CDR3 length: 17 amino acids. The V and J ends lost 6 bases and 3 bases, in that order; junction bases with no gene match: 14. For the CDR3, the DNA is TGTGCCAGCAGCCTTTTCGCCGGGACAGCTTACAATCAGCCCCAGCATTTT. It encodes CASSLFAGTAYNQPQHF.

This rearrangement joins TRBV9 to TRBJ1-2; D may be TRBD1 (6 bases). V lost 3 bases and J 4 bases, leaving 13 bases between the germline ends. Germline CDR1 is SGDLS and CDR2 is YYNGEE. This CDR3 region has 14 residues. The CDR3 sequence: CASSETGTTYGYTF. DNA of the CDR3: TGTGCCAGCAGCGAGACCGGGACAACCTATGGCTACACCTTC.

The chain's CDR3 is CASSIARGDTEAFF. CDR3 coding DNA: TGTGCCAGTAGTATAGCCCGGGGGGACACTGAAGCTTTCTTT. This chain uses TRBV19 with TRBJ1-1; possible D gene TRBD1, 5 bases. There are 14 residues in the CDR3. V lost 1 base and J 3 bases, leaving 9 bases between the germline ends. CDR1 is LNHDA, CDR2 SQIVND, per germline (reference sequence).

The chain carries TRBV27 and TRBJ2-5; TRBD2 agrees at 10 bases. From germline, CDR1 is MNHEY and CDR2 SMNVEV (reference sequence). The CDR3 consists of 18 residues. V lost 6 bases and J lost 2; bases outside the gene matches: 15. The CDR3, as DNA: TGTGCCAGCAGGGTAACCACAGGGACGACTAGCGGGCAAGAGACCCAGTACTTC. Residues: CASRVTTGTTSGQETQYF.

This chain joins TRBV5-1 and TRBJ2-1, with 9 bases matching TRBD2. Per the germline V gene, CDR1 is SGHRS and CDR2 is YFSETQ. CDR3 length: 16 amino acids. The junction had 9 bases not matched to a gene; V was cut back by 0 bases and J by 8 bases. The CDR3 DNA reads TGCGCCAGCAGCTTGGCCCCTGCGGGAGGGCCGGATGAGCAGTTCTTC. Encoded protein: CASSLAPAGGPDEQFF. Full variable domain (remainder filled in from reference TRBV5-1 and TRBJ2-1): KAGVTQTPRYLIKTRGQQVTLSCSPISGHRSVSWYQQTPGQGLQFLFEYFSETQRNKGNFPGRFSGRQFSNSRSEMNVSTLELGDSALYLCASSLAPAGGPDEQFFGPGTRLTVL.

The rearrangement uses TRBV10-3 and TRBJ2-2; no clear D. The CDR3 loop spans 14 amino acids. The germline V gene has CDR1 ENHRY and CDR2 SYGVKD. Trimming left V 6 bases short and J 7 bases short, with 15 bases between. CDR3 amino acids: CAISPETVSGELFF. CDR3 DNA sequence: TGTGCCATCAGCCCCGAGACCGTCAGCGGGGAGCTGTTTTTT.

This clone was seen more than once but under ten times. This rearrangement joins TRBV3-1 (or the pseudogene TRBV3-2) to TRBJ1-5, with D perhaps TRBD1 (5 bases). The CDR3 consists of 16 residues. Germline CDR1 and CDR2: LGHDT and YNNKEL (reference sequence). Trimming cost V 2 bases and J 0 bases, with 11 bases left between them. CDR3 region: CASSQNWDPSNQPQHF. The CDR3 region has the DNA TGTGCCAGCAGCCAAAATTGGGACCCTAGCAATCAGCCCCAGCATTTT.

Comments on this clone: Other DNA sequences in the sample encode the same CDR3. The chain couples TRBV27 to TRBJ1-1; D remains ambiguous. V was pared by 2 bases and J by 2 bases, with 6 bases between. Germline-derived CDR1 and CDR2 are MNHEY and SMNVEV (reference sequence). This CDR3 has 13 residues. The CDR3 DNA reads TGTGCCAGCAGTTTAGCCGGAAACACTGAAGCTTTCTTT. Residues: CASSLAGNTEAFF.

CDR3 nucleotide sequence: TGCGCCAGCAGTGAGACAGGGTCGACCTACGAGCAGTACTTC. Protein sequence: CASSETGSTYEQYF. The chain combines TRBV10-1 with TRBJ2-7; a weak D match, TRBD1 (6 bases). The CDR3 totals 14 residues. From germline, CDR1 is WNHNN and CDR2 SYGVQD (reference sequence). With 2 bases removed from V and 2 bases from J, the gap between germline ends came to 10 bases.

The V call is TRBV29-1, the J call TRBJ1-4; D unresolved. V lost 2 bases to trimming and J lost 14 bases, with 12 bases between them. This CDR3 region has 11 residues. Germline V gives CDR1 SQVTM, CDR2 ANQGSEA. CDR3 in DNA: TGCAGCGTTGAAAGGACGGAAGTTCTGTTTTTT. Protein product: CSVERTEVLFF. Filled out from reference TRBV29-1 and TRBJ1-4, the complete variable domain reads SAVISQKPSRDICQRGTSLTIQCQVDSQVTMMFWYRQQPGQSLTLIATANQGSEATYESGFVIDKFPISRPNLTFSTLTVSNMSPEDSSIYLCSVERTEVLFFGSGTQLSVL.

The J gene is TRBJ2-7, the V gene TRBV18; 11 nucleotides align to TRBD1. This CDR3 is built from 16 residues. Germline values: CDR1 KGHSH, CDR2 LQKENI. After removal of 3 bases from V and 5 bases from J, the junction contained 9 bases not matched to a gene. Here the CDR3 DNA reads TGTGCCAGCTCACCCCTGCGGGGGACAGGGGGTCACGAGCAGTACTTC. Residues: CASSPLRGTGGHEQYF.

The J gene is TRBJ1-5, the V gene TRBV20-1, with D uncertain. The length of the CDR3 is 16 residues. CDR1 and CDR2 from the germline V gene are DFQATT and SNEGSKA (reference sequence). V dropped 3 bases and J dropped 0 bases, with 15 bases sitting between them. The CDR3 DNA follows: TGCAGTGCTAGTTCATCGGCAGCCTATAGCAATCAGCCCCAGCATTTT. Its protein is CSASSSAAYSNQPQHF.

This chain uses TRBV13 with TRBJ2-3; D is possibly TRBD2 (6 bases). The CDR3 has 17 residues. Germline CDR1 is PRHDT and CDR2 is FYEKMQ (reference sequence). V shed 5 bases and J shed 0 bases, with 18 bases lying between them. The CDR3, as DNA: TGTGCCAGCAGCCCCCATACGGGAGTTGAGAGCACAGATACGCAGTATTTT. The encoded protein is CASSPHTGVESTDTQYF.